The source of this T cell receptor beta chain is a study of OX40 agonist ivuxolimab in advanced cancers. Assay: immunoSEQ multiplex PCR; the TCRdb copy retains only in-frame clones and omits some. This sample yields roughly 48,000 clones, of which more than 65% are seen a single time; 2.6% belongs to the top ten. Germline CDR1 is SGHRS and CDR2 is YFSETQ. The CDR3 has 14 amino acids. V was cut by 1 base and J by 6 bases, with 12 bases left in between. The chain combines TRBV5-1 with TRBJ2-3; D is unresolved. The sample was CD4+ or CD8+ T cells sorted from blood, taken in a trial of the OX40 agonist ivuxolimab. The receptor was isolated from an adult with an advanced solid tumor such as melanoma, head and neck, liver or kidney cancer. Here the CDR3 reads CASSLSAGHDTQYF. The CDR3 DNA reads TGCGCCAGCAGCTTGTCCGCCGGGCATGATACGCAGTATTTT.